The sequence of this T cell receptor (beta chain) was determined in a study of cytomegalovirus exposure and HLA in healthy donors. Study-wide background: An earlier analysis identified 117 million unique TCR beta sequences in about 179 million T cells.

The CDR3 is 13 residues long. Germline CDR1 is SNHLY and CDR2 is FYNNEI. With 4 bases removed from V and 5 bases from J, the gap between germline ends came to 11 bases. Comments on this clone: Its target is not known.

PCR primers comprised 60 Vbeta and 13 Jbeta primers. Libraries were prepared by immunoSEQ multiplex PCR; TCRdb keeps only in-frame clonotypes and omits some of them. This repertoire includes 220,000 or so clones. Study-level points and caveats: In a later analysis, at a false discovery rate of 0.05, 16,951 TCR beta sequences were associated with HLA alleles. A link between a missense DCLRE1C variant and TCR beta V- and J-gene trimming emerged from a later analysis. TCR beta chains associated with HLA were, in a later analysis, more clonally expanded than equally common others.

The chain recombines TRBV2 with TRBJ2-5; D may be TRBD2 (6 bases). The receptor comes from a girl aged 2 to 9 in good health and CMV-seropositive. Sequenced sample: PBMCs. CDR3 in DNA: TGTGCCAGCAGTGGACGGGAGCGGGAGACCCAGTACTTC. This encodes CASSGRERETQYF. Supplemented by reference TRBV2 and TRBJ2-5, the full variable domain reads EPEVTQTPSHQVTQMGQEVILRCVPISNHLYFYWYRQILGQKVEFLVSFYNNEISEKSEIFDDQFSVERPDGSNFTLKIRSTKLEDSAMYFCASSGRERETQYFGPGTRLLVL.